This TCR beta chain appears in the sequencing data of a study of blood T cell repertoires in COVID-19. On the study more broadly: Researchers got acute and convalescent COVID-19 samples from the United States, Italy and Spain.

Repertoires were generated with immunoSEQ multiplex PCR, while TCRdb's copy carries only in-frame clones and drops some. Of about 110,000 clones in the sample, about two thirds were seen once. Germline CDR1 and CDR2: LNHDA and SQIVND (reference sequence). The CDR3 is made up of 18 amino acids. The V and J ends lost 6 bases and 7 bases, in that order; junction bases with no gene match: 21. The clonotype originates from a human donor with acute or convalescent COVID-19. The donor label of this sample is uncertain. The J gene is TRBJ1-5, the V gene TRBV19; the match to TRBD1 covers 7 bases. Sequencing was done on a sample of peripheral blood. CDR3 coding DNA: TGTGCCAGTAGCACGGCCCGGGGGACAGCCCGTATATCACAGCCCCAGCATTTT. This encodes CASSTARGTARISQPQHF.